The 24 T cell receptor beta chains below were found in one sample sequenced in a study of CD8 T cells in Susac syndrome. RNA in amounts of about 0.45 to 1 ug was reverse transcribed with random hexamers. TCRdb redid the calling of the immunoSEQ multiplex PCR reads with MiXCR, one entry per CDR3 protein. The sample records around 190,000 distinct CDR3 sequences, approximately 93% being singletons. The specimen sequenced was CD4+ T cells from PBMCs. These receptors came from a human donor in good health.

The J gene is TRBJ2-2, the V gene TRBV7-2; D gene ambiguous. The CDR3 is 16 residues long. Germline lookup yields CDR1 SGHTA and CDR2 FQGNSA. Trimming cost V 2 bases and J 0 bases, with 10 bases left between them. The CDR3 spells CASSLSAPANTGELFF. CDR3 nucleotides: TGTGCCAGCAGCTTATCTGCCCCCGCGAACACCGGGGAGCTGTTTTTT.

The chain couples TRBV20-1 to TRBJ2-1, with D hard to call. Trimming removed 4 bases from V and 6 bases from J, with 10 bases in between. The V gene's germline CDR1 is DFQATT and CDR2 SNEGSKA (reference sequence). The CDR3 spans 12 residues. CDR3 sequence reads: CSATRRVNEQFF. The CDR3 region has the DNA TGCAGTGCTACTCGAAGGGTCAATGAGCAGTTCTTC.

The chain is built from TRBV6-5 and TRBJ1-1; D remains ambiguous. The CDR3 is made up of 15 amino acids. CDR1 and CDR2 (germline): MNHEY, SVGAGI. Trimming removed 11 bases from V and 5 bases from J, with 24 bases in between. CDR3 residues: CAGWTTTLSGTEAFF. CDR3 in DNA: TGTGCCGGGTGGACGACCACCCTCAGCGGGACTGAAGCTTTCTTT.

The V call is TRBV12-3 or TRBV12-4, the J call TRBJ2-1; D ambiguous. V shed 5 bases and J shed 0 bases, with 17 bases lying between them. There are 17 residues in the CDR3. The CDR3 loop reads CASSQGRPISSYNEQFF. DNA of the CDR3: TGTGCCAGCAGTCAAGGACGGCCGATAAGCTCCTACAATGAGCAGTTCTTC.

The J gene is TRBJ2-6, the V gene TRBV27; 10 bases line up with TRBD1. Germline V CDR1 and CDR2: MNHEY, SMNVEV (reference sequence). CDR3 length: 19 amino acids. J lost 0 bases, V lost 2 bases, and 7 bases had no gene match. Here the CDR3 DNA reads TGTGCCAGCAGTTTAATTGGGACAGGGGCGGACTCTGGGGCCAACGTCCTGACTTTC. Translated: CASSLIGTGADSGANVLTF.

This clonotype appeared a single time. The rearrangement links TRBV6-2 or TRBV6-3 to TRBJ2-7, with D maybe TRBD1 (5 bases). V was pared by 6 bases and J by 1 base, with 22 bases between. Germline CDR1 and CDR2: MNHEY and SVGEGT. This CDR3 contains 17 residues. The CDR3 sequence is CASSPRTNLRRSYEQYV. The CDR3 DNA follows: TGTGCCAGCAGCCCCAGGACAAACCTGAGACGGTCCTACGAGCAGTACGTC.

This clonotype was picked up a small number of times. The CDR3, as DNA: TGTGCCAGCAGCTTTGTCGACCTCACCGGGGAGCTGTTTTTT. Translating gives CASSFVDLTGELFF. The J gene is TRBJ2-2, the V gene TRBV11-1; D is ambiguous. The CDR3 runs to 14 residues. Trimming stripped 3 bases from V and 4 bases from J, with 9 bases between. From germline, CDR1 is SGHAT and CDR2 FQDESV (reference sequence). Together with reference TRBV11-1 and TRBJ2-2, the CDR3 gives the full variable domain: EAEVAQSPRYKITEKSQAVAFWCDPISGHATLYWYRQILGQGPELLVQFQDESVVDDSQLPKDRFSAERLKGVDSTLKIQPAELGDSAMYLCASSFVDLTGELFFGEGSRLTVL.

The chain employs TRBV12-3 or TRBV12-4 and TRBJ2-6; TRBD1 is a possible D gene (5 bases). V was shortened by 6 bases and J by 0 bases, with 12 bases between the two germline ends. The CDR3 sequence is 16 residues long. The CDR3 bases are TGTGCCAGCAGCCCCGGTGGACACTCTGGGGCCAACGTCCTGACTTTC. Translation: CASSPGGHSGANVLTF.

This clonotype appeared once. The CDR3 DNA reads TGCAGTGCTAGAGCCTCTTTTGGGCAGTTCTTC. It encodes CSARASFGQFF. The chain employs TRBV20-1 and TRBJ2-1; D not certain. Trimming stripped 1 base from V and 12 bases from J, with 10 bases between. CDR1 is DFQATT and CDR2 is SNEGSKA in the germline V gene (reference sequence). CDR3 length equals 11 residues.

The V gene is TRBV28, the J gene TRBJ1-1, with a weak D call TRBD1 (5 bases). V lost 7 bases and J lost 6, with 15 bases in between. The CDR3 extends over 13 amino acids. Germline V gene lookup returns CDR1 MDHEN and CDR2 SYDVKM. CDR3 sequence (DNA): TGTGCCAGCACCCCTCGGGGCCGGGCTGAAGCTTTCTTT. Translated, it gives CASTPRGRAEAFF.

J is TRBJ2-7 and V is TRBV23-1; maybe TRBD2 (6 bases). TRBV23-1 is an open reading frame, and its role is uncertain. V dropped 5 bases and J dropped 3 bases, with 14 bases sitting between them. CDR3 length: 14 amino acids. CDR3 amino acids: CASSSHGEDYEQYF. The DNA of the CDR3 is TGCGCCAGCAGTTCACACGGGGAGGACTACGAGCAGTACTTC.

The chain couples TRBV6-1 to TRBJ1-5; D might be TRBD1 (5 bases). CDR1 MNHNS and CDR2 SASEGT come from the germline V gene. Trimming shortened V by 8 bases and J by 7 bases, and 24 bases separated the two germline ends. This CDR3 comprises 16 residues. In DNA, the CDR3 is TGTGCCAGCCTCTTCTCCGGGACGGCGAGGGAACAGCCCCAGCATTTT. It translates to CASLFSGTAREQPQHF.

The rearrangement uses TRBV2 and TRBJ1-2, with a weak D call TRBD1 (6 bases). Trimming took 6 bases from V and 2 from J, leaving 16 bases between them. Germline CDR1 and CDR2: SNHLY and FYNNEI. This CDR3 is 15 amino acids long. CDR3 protein: CASSDTGTGNYGYTF. The DNA for the CDR3 is TGTGCCAGCAGCGATACAGGGACGGGGAACTATGGCTACACCTTC.

This clonotype was recorded only once. The V and J genes are TRBV11-3 and TRBJ2-7, with TRBD1 as a possible D gene (5 bases). There are 12 residues in the CDR3. Germline V gives CDR1 SGHNT, CDR2 YENEEA. V lost 8 bases, J lost 5 bases, and 13 bases lay in between. CDR3 sequence reads: CASSPSRDEQYF. The CDR3 coding sequence is TGTGCCAGCTCCCCATCCAGGGACGAGCAGTACTTC.

The V call is TRBV2, the J call TRBJ2-1; 7 bases align to TRBD2. After removal of 10 bases from V and 2 bases from J, the junction contained 5 bases not matched to a gene. The germline V gene encodes CDR1 SNHLY and CDR2 FYNNEI. This CDR3 is 13 amino acids long. The CDR3: CATSTSTYNEQFF. In DNA, the CDR3 is TGTGCCACTTCGACTAGCACCTACAATGAGCAGTTCTTC.

The chain recombines TRBV7-9 with TRBJ1-2; no reliable D call. The CDR3 consists of 15 residues. V lost 3 bases and J lost 2, with 13 bases in between. Looked up from germline, CDR1 is SEHNR and CDR2 is FQNEAQ (reference sequence). The CDR3 nucleotides read TGTGCCAGCAGCTTCCAACCTAGTACCAACTATGGCTACACCTTC. Its protein product is CASSFQPSTNYGYTF.

The chain recombines TRBV30 with TRBJ1-2; D unresolved. The CDR3 is 14 amino acids. With 2 bases removed from V and 4 bases from J, the gap between germline ends came to 14 bases. The germline gives CDR1 GTSNPN, CDR2 SVGIG (reference sequence). The CDR3 spells CAWSPAGVSYGYTF. The CDR3 nucleotides are TGTGCCTGGAGTCCGGCGGGAGTGAGCTATGGCTACACCTTC.

The genes are TRBV11-2 and TRBJ1-2; no definite D call. CDR1 and CDR2 from the germline V gene are SGHAT and FQNNGV. There are 13 residues in the CDR3. Trimming took off 8 bases at V and 11 bases at J, with 21 bases between the two ends. CDR3 in amino acids: CASGNGVLERYTF. CDR3 bases: TGTGCCAGCGGCAATGGGGTACTGGAGAGATACACCTTC.

This rearrangement joins TRBV5-1 to TRBJ1-2; no reliable D call. This CDR3 spans 13 amino acids. Trimming removed 2 bases at V and 4 bases at J, with 9 bases between. Germline V gene lookup returns CDR1 SGHRS and CDR2 YFSETQ. Here the CDR3 reads CASSFGSFYGYTF. The CDR3 coding sequence is TGCGCCAGCAGCTTTGGCAGCTTCTATGGCTACACCTTC.

The chain employs TRBV29-1 and TRBJ1-2, with D perhaps matching TRBD1 (5 bases). V dropped 6 bases and J dropped 0 bases, with 14 bases sitting between them. This CDR3 spans 14 amino acids. Germline V gene lookup returns CDR1 SQVTM and CDR2 ANQGSEA. As DNA, the CDR3 is TGCAGCGTAACCGCCGGGGGACCTAACTATGGCTACACCTTC. Residues: CSVTAGGPNYGYTF.

V and J are TRBV5-1 and TRBJ2-3, with a possible D match to TRBD2 (5 bases). Germline CDR1 is SGHRS and CDR2 is YFSETQ. Between the trimmed V and J ends, which lost 4 bases and 9 bases, there was a span of 12 bases. This CDR3 contains 12 residues. DNA of the CDR3: TGCGCCAGCAGCCCGGAATGGGAGACGCAGTATTTT. Amino acids: CASSPEWETQYF.

The rearrangement uses TRBV19 and TRBJ2-2; TRBD1 might be the D (5 bases). V dropped 3 bases and J dropped 5 bases, with 10 bases sitting between them. This CDR3 contains 14 residues. The V gene's germline CDR1 is LNHDA and CDR2 SQIVND (reference sequence). CDR3 sequence: CASSISTVTGELFF. CDR3 nucleotides: TGTGCCAGTAGTATTTCGACAGTTACCGGGGAGCTGTTTTTT.

The CDR3 region has the DNA TGTGCCAGTAGTTTGGACATATTTGCTGGCTACACCTTC. Amino acids: CASSLDIFAGYTF. The chain couples TRBV19 to TRBJ1-2, with TRBD1 as a possible D gene (5 bases). CDR1 and CDR2 from the germline V gene are LNHDA and SQIVND (reference sequence). V shed 5 bases and J shed 7 bases, with 14 bases lying between them. The CDR3 runs to 13 residues.

The chain uses TRBV28 and TRBJ2-4; D possibly corresponds to TRBD2 (6 bases). CDR1 is MDHEN, CDR2 SYDVKM, per germline. The CDR3 consists of 15 residues. V was pared by 4 bases and J by 3 bases, with 13 bases between. DNA of the CDR3: TGTGCCAGCAGTTCAATGGGAGGCGGCAAAAACATTCAGTACTTC. This codes for CASSSMGGGKNIQYF.